Listed below are T cell receptor beta chains from one sample, sequenced in a study of blood T cells in healthy people across ages. TCRdb re-called the 5' RACE reads through MiXCR, storing one row per CDR3 protein. The table has 1.5 million to 2 million distinct CDR3 sequences, around half seen once. What was sequenced was blood. The receptors originated from a woman in her 40s in good health. CDR3s include the opening cysteine and the closing phenylalanine or tryptophan. The order of the fields is CDR3 DNA, CDR3 protein, D gene, V gene, clone size, J gene. D genes are given only for firm matches. Clone size is shown for a subset of rows, as once, few, many or a class of expanded clone.

CDR3 DNA: TGTGCCAGCAGCGTAGCGGTGGGATTGTCTGAGCAGTACTTC
CDR3 protein: CASSVAVGLSEQYF
D gene: NA
V gene: TRBV7-6
clone size: NA
J gene: TRBJ2-5

CDR3 DNA: TGTGCCAGCAGCTTATTTCTCAGAGTACCCTACGAGCAGTACTTC
CDR3 protein: CASSLFLRVPYEQYF
D gene: NA
V gene: TRBV7-2
clone size: NA
J gene: TRBJ2-7

CDR3 DNA: TGTGCCAGCAGTTTATACGGGACAGACTCTGGGGCCAACGTCCTGACTTTC
CDR3 protein: CASSLYGTDSGANVLTF
D gene: TRBD1
V gene: TRBV27
clone size: NA
J gene: TRBJ2-6

CDR3 DNA: TGTGCCAGTAGTGTGTGGACTGAAGCTTTCTTT
CDR3 protein: CASSVWTEAFF
D gene: NA
V gene: TRBV19
clone size: NA
J gene: TRBJ1-1

CDR3 DNA: TGCGCCAGCAGCCAAGACCTGTGGGACAGTACCTACGAGCAGTACTTC
CDR3 protein: CASSQDLWDSTYEQYF
D gene: TRBD1
V gene: TRBV4-3
clone size: NA
J gene: TRBJ2-7

CDR3 DNA: TGCGCCAGCAGCCAAGAGAGTGTTTCGATAGGCTATAGCAATCAGCCCCAGCATTTT
CDR3 protein: CASSQESVSIGYSNQPQHF
D gene: NA
V gene: TRBV4-3
clone size: NA
J gene: TRBJ1-5

CDR3 DNA: TGCGCCAGCAGCTCGGGACTATTTAACAATGAGCAGTTCTTC
CDR3 protein: CASSSGLFNNEQFF
D gene: TRBD2
V gene: TRBV4-1
clone size: NA
J gene: TRBJ2-1

CDR3 DNA: TGTGCCAGCAGCGAAACAACAGGGATGAATGAGCAGTACTTC
CDR3 protein: CASSETTGMNEQYF
D gene: NA
V gene: TRBV9
clone size: once
J gene: TRBJ2-7

CDR3 DNA: TGTGCCAGCATCGCAGGGGATACCGGGGAGCTGTTTTTT
CDR3 protein: CASIAGDTGELFF
D gene: NA
V gene: TRBV12-3/TRBV12-4
clone size: once
J gene: TRBJ2-2

CDR3 DNA: TGTGCCAGCAGCTTATACGCGGCAACGAACACTGAAGCTTTCTTT
CDR3 protein: CASSLYAATNTEAFF
D gene: NA
V gene: TRBV7-9
clone size: NA
J gene: TRBJ1-1

CDR3 DNA: TGTGCCAGCAGCCAAGAGCACAGGGTGTCCGGGGAGACCCAGTACTTC
CDR3 protein: CASSQEHRVSGETQYF
D gene: NA
V gene: TRBV5-6
clone size: NA
J gene: TRBJ2-5

CDR3 DNA: TGCAGTGCTGGCGACAGGGGGCCGAATCAGCCCCAGCATTTT
CDR3 protein: CSAGDRGPNQPQHF
D gene: TRBD1
V gene: TRBV20-1
clone size: NA
J gene: TRBJ1-5

CDR3 DNA: TGTGCCAGCAGCGGAACTGGGACTAGCGGGGGCTACAGCTCCTACAATGAGCAGTTCTTC
CDR3 protein: CASSGTGTSGGYSSYNEQFF
D gene: TRBD2
V gene: TRBV4-2
clone size: NA
J gene: TRBJ2-1

CDR3 DNA: TGTGCCAGCAGCCAAGAGTTAATTGAAGAGACCCAGTACTTC
CDR3 protein: CASSQELIEETQYF
D gene: NA
V gene: TRBV14
clone size: NA
J gene: TRBJ2-5

CDR3 DNA: TGTGCCAGCACCCCCTCTCCAAACCAAGAGACCCAGTACTTC
CDR3 protein: CASTPSPNQETQYF
D gene: NA
V gene: TRBV9
clone size: NA
J gene: TRBJ2-5

CDR3 DNA: TGCAGTGCTAGAGCGGAAGGGACAGGGACTTCCTATAATTCACCCCTCCACTTT
CDR3 protein: CSARAEGTGTSYNSPLHF
D gene: TRBD1
V gene: TRBV20-1
clone size: few
J gene: TRBJ1-6

CDR3 DNA: TGTGCCAGCAGTGTAACTCCGGGGGCGACCGAGCAGTACTTC
CDR3 protein: CASSVTPGATEQYF
D gene: NA
V gene: TRBV27
clone size: NA
J gene: TRBJ2-7

CDR3 DNA: TGTGCCAGCAGCTTAAAGCGGGGGCCCTACAATGAGCAGTTCTTC
CDR3 protein: CASSLKRGPYNEQFF
D gene: TRBD2
V gene: TRBV7-2
clone size: few
J gene: TRBJ2-1

CDR3 DNA: TGCAGTGCTCCTAACAGGGGCGGGGGACAAGAGACCCAGTACTTC
CDR3 protein: CSAPNRGGGQETQYF
D gene: NA
V gene: TRBV20-1
clone size: few
J gene: TRBJ2-5

CDR3 DNA: TGTGCCAGCAGTTACGCGGGCAGGGTTACAGATACGCAGTATTTT
CDR3 protein: CASSYAGRVTDTQYF
D gene: NA
V gene: TRBV6-2/TRBV6-3
clone size: NA
J gene: TRBJ2-3

CDR3 DNA: TGTGCCAGCAGCTTCCGGGGCAGCCAAGAGACCCAGTTCTTC
CDR3 protein: CASSFRGSQETQFF
D gene: NA
V gene: TRBV13
clone size: NA
J gene: TRBJ2-1

CDR3 DNA: TGTGCCACCAGCAGTCGGGGACAGGGGGAAATGGAGACCCAGTACTTC
CDR3 protein: CATSSRGQGEMETQYF
D gene: TRBD1
V gene: TRBV15
clone size: few
J gene: TRBJ2-5

CDR3 DNA: TGTGCCAGCAGTCCTGGATCGGGGGCTAGCGGGGTAGAGACCCAGTACTTC
CDR3 protein: CASSPGSGASGVETQYF
D gene: TRBD2
V gene: TRBV5-5
clone size: NA
J gene: TRBJ2-5

CDR3 DNA: TGTGCCACCAGTGAAGTAGGGACCGCCAAAAACATTCAGTACTTC
CDR3 protein: CATSEVGTAKNIQYF
D gene: NA
V gene: TRBV24-1
clone size: NA
J gene: TRBJ2-4

CDR3 DNA: TGTGCCAGCACCACTTGGGAAATCGGGAGCTCCTATAATTCACCCCTCCACTTT
CDR3 protein: CASTTWEIGSSYNSPLHF
D gene: NA
V gene: TRBV7-2
clone size: few
J gene: TRBJ1-6

CDR3 DNA: TGTGCCAGCAGCGTAGCTGCCGACAATGAAAAACTGTTTTTT
CDR3 protein: CASSVAADNEKLFF
D gene: NA
V gene: TRBV9
clone size: few
J gene: TRBJ1-4

CDR3 DNA: TGTGCCAGCAGCCTTAATAGTCAGCCCCAGCATTTT
CDR3 protein: CASSLNSQPQHF
D gene: NA
V gene: TRBV7-2
clone size: once
J gene: TRBJ1-5

CDR3 DNA: TGCGCCAGCAGCCAGGGAGAGGCCTACGAGCAGTACTTC
CDR3 protein: CASSQGEAYEQYF
D gene: NA
V gene: TRBV4-3
clone size: many
J gene: TRBJ2-7

CDR3 DNA: TGCAGCGTGACTCCGGGACAGGGACGAGAGACCCAGTACTTC
CDR3 protein: CSVTPGQGRETQYF
D gene: TRBD1
V gene: TRBV29-1
clone size: NA
J gene: TRBJ2-5

CDR3 DNA: TGTGCCAGCAGCCCCTACGGGGGGCGATCAGATACGCAGTATTTT
CDR3 protein: CASSPYGGRSDTQYF
D gene: NA
V gene: TRBV28
clone size: NA
J gene: TRBJ2-3

CDR3 DNA: TGTGCCAGCAGCTTGGAAAAGCTCAGGGACCAAGAGACCCAGTACTTC
CDR3 protein: CASSLEKLRDQETQYF
D gene: NA
V gene: TRBV7-2
clone size: NA
J gene: TRBJ2-5

CDR3 DNA: TGTGCCAGCAGTTACGACGAAGGTGCGACCCAGTACTTC
CDR3 protein: CASSYDEGATQYF
D gene: NA
V gene: TRBV6-5
clone size: NA
J gene: TRBJ2-5

CDR3 DNA: TGTGCCAGCAGCTTAGCGTTCCGTAGCACAGATACGCAGTATTTT
CDR3 protein: CASSLAFRSTDTQYF
D gene: NA
V gene: TRBV11-1
clone size: once
J gene: TRBJ2-3

CDR3 DNA: TGTGCCAGCAGCGAAGGGACTCCGGAACAGTATTTT
CDR3 protein: CASSEGTPEQYF
D gene: NA
V gene: TRBV5-6
clone size: NA
J gene: TRBJ2-3

CDR3 DNA: TGTGCCAGCAGTCCGGGGGGTCTAAAGACCCAGTACTTC
CDR3 protein: CASSPGGLKTQYF
D gene: TRBD2
V gene: TRBV2
clone size: NA
J gene: TRBJ2-5

CDR3 DNA: TGCAGTGCTCAAACCGGGACCACAAACATTCAGTACTTC
CDR3 protein: CSAQTGTTNIQYF
D gene: NA
V gene: TRBV20-1
clone size: many
J gene: TRBJ2-4

CDR3 DNA: TGTGCCAGCAGTTATAAGACAGGGCTGATAAATACGCAGTATTTT
CDR3 protein: CASSYKTGLINTQYF
D gene: TRBD1
V gene: TRBV6-5
clone size: NA
J gene: TRBJ2-3

CDR3 DNA: TGTGCCAGCAGCTCGTATCCTGGTCGGGACAGGACAGACAGTGGCTACACCTTC
CDR3 protein: CASSSYPGRDRTDSGYTF
D gene: TRBD1
V gene: TRBV7-3
clone size: few
J gene: TRBJ1-2

CDR3 DNA: TGCGCCAGCAGCCAACCACTCAGGGGGCCTATAGCTAACTATGGCTACACCTTC
CDR3 protein: CASSQPLRGPIANYGYTF
D gene: TRBD1
V gene: TRBV4-1
clone size: NA
J gene: TRBJ1-2

CDR3 DNA: TGCAGTGCCCCTAGGGGAGGGACTTACGAGCAGTACTTC
CDR3 protein: CSAPRGGTYEQYF
D gene: TRBD2
V gene: TRBV20-1
clone size: few
J gene: TRBJ2-7

CDR3 DNA: TGTGCCAGCAGCCTAGCAGGGTCGCAAGGCTACACCTTC
CDR3 protein: CASSLAGSQGYTF
D gene: NA
V gene: TRBV7-6
clone size: NA
J gene: TRBJ1-2

CDR3 DNA: TGTGCCATCAGTGATCGGGCAGGAAACAATCAGCCCCAGCATTTT
CDR3 protein: CAISDRAGNNQPQHF
D gene: NA
V gene: TRBV10-3
clone size: NA
J gene: TRBJ1-5

CDR3 DNA: TGTGCCAGCAGTTCCATCTACAATGAGCAGTTCTTC
CDR3 protein: CASSSIYNEQFF
D gene: NA
V gene: TRBV27
clone size: few
J gene: TRBJ2-1

CDR3 DNA: TGTGCCGGCAGCCCGCGGCTAGCGGGGGCATACAATGAGCAGTTCTTC
CDR3 protein: CAGSPRLAGAYNEQFF
D gene: TRBD2
V gene: TRBV12-3/TRBV12-4
clone size: NA
J gene: TRBJ2-1

CDR3 DNA: TGTGCCAGCAGCTTAGGACAGGGGATTAGCTATGGCTACACCTTC
CDR3 protein: CASSLGQGISYGYTF
D gene: TRBD1
V gene: TRBV7-2
clone size: NA
J gene: TRBJ1-2

CDR3 DNA: TGTGCCAGCAGAATGATCTCCTCTGGAAACACCATATATTTT
CDR3 protein: CASRMISSGNTIYF
D gene: NA
V gene: TRBV6-1
clone size: NA
J gene: TRBJ1-3

CDR3 DNA: TGTGCCAGTCTCGACAGGGGGCGGACAGATACGCAGTATTTT
CDR3 protein: CASLDRGRTDTQYF
D gene: TRBD1
V gene: TRBV2
clone size: few
J gene: TRBJ2-3

CDR3 DNA: TGTGCCAGCAGGGGAGGGACATTTAGCAATCAGCCCCAGCATTTT
CDR3 protein: CASRGGTFSNQPQHF
D gene: NA
V gene: TRBV6-5
clone size: NA
J gene: TRBJ1-5

CDR3 DNA: TGTGCCAGCAGCTCTTGGGGTGATCAGCCCCAGCATTTT
CDR3 protein: CASSSWGDQPQHF
D gene: NA
V gene: TRBV7-2
clone size: NA
J gene: TRBJ1-5

CDR3 DNA: TGTGCCACCAGTGATCCCTCTTTGTCGGCCCAGTACTTC
CDR3 protein: CATSDPSLSAQYF
D gene: NA
V gene: TRBV24-1
clone size: NA
J gene: TRBJ2-5

CDR3 DNA: TGTGCCAGCAATCCGGGAGACAGACTGAATCAGCCCCAGCATTTT
CDR3 protein: CASNPGDRLNQPQHF
D gene: NA
V gene: TRBV28
clone size: NA
J gene: TRBJ1-5

CDR3 DNA: TGTGCCACCAGTGAAGCCAGCGGGGCCCCCTACGAGCAGTACTTC
CDR3 protein: CATSEASGAPYEQYF
D gene: TRBD2
V gene: TRBV24-1
clone size: NA
J gene: TRBJ2-7

CDR3 DNA: TGCAGCGTTGAGGAATGGACAGGAGATGGCTACACCTTC
CDR3 protein: CSVEEWTGDGYTF
D gene: TRBD1
V gene: TRBV29-1
clone size: NA
J gene: TRBJ1-2

CDR3 DNA: TGTGCCGGCAGGCATGGGACAGCTCAAGAGACCCAGTACTTC
CDR3 protein: CAGRHGTAQETQYF
D gene: TRBD1
V gene: TRBV6-6
clone size: NA
J gene: TRBJ2-5

CDR3 DNA: TGTGCCAGCGCCGGGACAGGGGGTTTGAGTGAGCAGTTCTTC
CDR3 protein: CASAGTGGLSEQFF
D gene: TRBD1
V gene: TRBV27
clone size: NA
J gene: TRBJ2-1